One sample yielded the 27 T cell receptor beta chains listed below, sequenced in a study of blood T cell repertoires in COVID-19. Clones were sequenced by immunoSEQ multiplex PCR, and TCRdb holds only the in-frame ones, with some missing. Of 130,000 to 150,000 clones in the sample, 65% to 85% were seen once. Sequencing input: peripheral blood. All receptors come from a man in his fifties or sixties with active or convalescent COVID-19.

The rearrangement joins TRBV27 to TRBJ2-1; 9 nucleotides line up with TRBD1. V gave up 10 bases and J gave up 7 bases; unmatched junction bases: 5. The CDR3 has 12 residues. Germline V CDR1 and CDR2: MNHEY, SMNVEV (reference sequence). The DNA for the CDR3 is TGTGCCACCCGGACAGGGGCTAATGAGCAGTTCTTC. It yields the protein CATRTGANEQFF.

This clone was found a few times. The chain uses TRBV28 and TRBJ2-5, with D possibly being TRBD1 (6 bases). V lost 3 bases to trimming and J lost 5 bases, with 10 bases between them. The CDR3 spans 13 residues. The germline V gene has CDR1 MDHEN and CDR2 SYDVKM. This CDR3 is CASSFQGHETQYF. The CDR3 nucleotides read TGTGCCAGCAGTTTTCAGGGGCATGAGACCCAGTACTTC.

The V call is TRBV6-6, the J call TRBJ2-3; D uncertain. This CDR3 has 14 amino acids. The germline CDR1 and CDR2 sequences are MNHNY and SVGAGI (reference sequence). Between the trimmed V and J ends, which lost 1 base and 2 bases, there was a span of 7 bases. CDR3 sequence (DNA): TGTGCCAGCAGTTACTACGAGATCACAGATACGCAGTATTTT. Its translation: CASSYYEITDTQYF.

The J gene is TRBJ2-2, the V gene TRBV21-1; no DNA check was done on the table's D call, TRBD2. TRBV21-1 is classified as a pseudogene. This CDR3 region has 19 residues. CDR3 DNA sequence: TGTGCCAGCAGCAAACCGAGATCCCGCCCTAGCGGGAACACCGGGGAGCTGTTTTTT. It is translated as CASSKPRSRPSGNTGELFF.

J is TRBJ2-3 and V is TRBV5-4; 8 bases are a match to TRBD1. The germline CDR1 and CDR2 sequences are SGHNT and YYREEE (reference sequence). Trimming cost V 3 bases and J 1 base; bases outside gene matches: 10. CDR3 length: 17 residues. Here the CDR3 DNA reads TGTGCCAGCAGCTCATACAGGGGGGCTGGGGGCACAGATACGCAGTATTTT. Encoded protein: CASSSYRGAGGTDTQYF.

The rearrangement uses TRBV27 and TRBJ2-5; 9 bases line up with TRBD1. The CDR3 length is 15 residues. Germline V gene sequence: CDR1 MNHEY, CDR2 SMNVEV (reference sequence). J gave up 1 base and V 5 bases, and 5 bases lay outside the gene matches. The CDR3 loop is CASSPSTGGQETQYF. CDR3 DNA sequence: TGTGCCAGCAGTCCCTCGACAGGGGGCCAAGAGACCCAGTACTTC.

This chain joins TRBV4-1 and TRBJ1-3; 12 bases align to TRBD1. The CDR3 is 16 residues long. Germline V gene sequence: CDR1 MGHRA, CDR2 YSYEKL. J was trimmed by 5 bases and V by 1 base; bases with no gene match: 3. CDR3 DNA: TGCGCCAGCAGCCAAGCCGGGACAGGGGGCAGAAACACCATATATTTT. Translation gives CASSQAGTGGRNTIYF.

The chain combines TRBV19 with TRBJ2-7, with 10 bases matching TRBD2. V lost 2 bases to trimming and J lost 1 base; unmatched junction nucleotides: 8. The CDR3 has 17 residues. Germline V lookup: CDR1 LNHDA, CDR2 SQIVND (reference sequence). The CDR3 region is CASSIHFGLAESYEQYF. CDR3 sequence (DNA): TGTGCCAGTAGTATACATTTCGGACTAGCGGAATCCTACGAGCAGTACTTC.

In its sample, this clone was seen once. The chain links TRBV11-2 to TRBJ2-2, with TRBD2 matching over 13 bases. Germline values: CDR1 SGHAT, CDR2 FQNNGV. V trimming: 1 base; J trimming: 3 bases; junction bases outside the gene matches: 2. CDR3 size: 17 residues. CDR3 nucleotide sequence: TGTGCCAGCAGCTTAGGGGGACTAGCGGGACACACCGGGGAGCTGTTTTTT. This translates into CASSLGGLAGHTGELFF.

This clone was seen only a few times. The chain is built from TRBV20-1 and TRBJ2-5; D is uncertain. Trimming removed 7 bases at V and 4 bases at J, with 10 bases between. CDR1 DFQATT and CDR2 SNEGSKA come from the germline V gene (reference sequence). The CDR3 spans 11 residues. The CDR3 DNA is TGCAGTGTCCAAAAGCCAGAGACCCAGTACTTC. Translating gives CSVQKPETQYF.

The V gene is TRBV27, the J gene TRBJ2-7; 9 positions agree with TRBD2. The CDR3 covers 14 residues. Trimming took 4 bases from V and 0 from J; bases not matched to a gene: 1. Germline V lookup: CDR1 MNHEY, CDR2 SMNVEV (reference sequence). CDR3 coding DNA: TGTGCCAGCAGTTGGCGGGAGGGCTCCTACGAGCAGTACTTC. It yields the protein CASSWREGSYEQYF.

The table lists this clone with a count of one. The rearrangement uses TRBV5-1 and TRBJ2-6, with D maybe TRBD1 (6 bases). CDR1 is SGHRS, CDR2 YFSETQ, per germline. This CDR3 is 17 amino acids long. V was cut by 5 bases and J by 0 bases, with 15 bases left in between. Written as DNA, the CDR3 is TGCGCCAGCAGTGTGAGGGGGTCAAGCTCTGGGGCCAACGTCCTGACTTTC. Its protein product is CASSVRGSSSGANVLTF.

The rearrangement joins TRBV28 to TRBJ1-3, with no clear D. CDR3 length: 15 residues. V lost 4 bases and J lost 1, with 11 bases in between. Per the germline V gene, CDR1 is MDHEN and CDR2 is SYDVKM. CDR3: CASSWGGSSGNTIYF. The CDR3 coding sequence is TGTGCCAGCAGTTGGGGAGGGTCGTCTGGAAACACCATATATTTT.

This chain uses TRBV27 with TRBJ2-7; 13 bases line up with TRBD2. The trim removed 5 bases at V and 9 bases at J, leaving 7 bases unmatched. Germline V gene sequence: CDR1 MNHEY, CDR2 SMNVEV (reference sequence). The CDR3 runs to 14 residues. DNA of the CDR3: TGTGCCAGCAGTGACGGGACTAGCGGGAAGGTGCAGTACTTC. Translation: CASSDGTSGKVQYF.

This rearrangement joins TRBV4-1 to TRBJ2-7, with TRBD2 matching 13 bases. Germline loops: CDR1 MGHRA, CDR2 YSYEKL. CDR3 length equals 16 residues. The V and J ends lost 1 base and 5 bases, in that order; junction bases with no gene match: 5. DNA of the CDR3: TGCGCCAGCAGCCAAGGTACTAGCGGGAGGGGACACGAGCAGTACTTC. It codes for CASSQGTSGRGHEQYF.

The chain carries TRBV28 and TRBJ2-3; 10 nucleotides match TRBD2. The CDR3 runs to 18 residues. The germline gives CDR1 MDHEN, CDR2 SYDVKM. Trimming removed 10 bases from V and 2 bases from J; junction bases left unmatched: 18. In nucleotides, the CDR3 is TGTGCCACCATGATCGCTAGCGGGAGCCGTTGGCTCACAGATACGCAGTATTTT. Protein product: CATMIASGSRWLTDTQYF.

J is TRBJ2-7 and V is TRBV6-7, with 9 bases lining up with TRBD1. TRBV6-7 is recorded as an ORF, its role being uncertain. V shed 4 bases, J shed 3 bases, and the junction held 7 bases outside the gene matches. The CDR3 loop spans 15 amino acids. As DNA, the CDR3 is TGTGCCAGCAGTTCCCAATCGGACAGGGGCTACGAGCAGTACTTC. Protein product: CASSSQSDRGYEQYF.

The CDR3 spells CASRQETGGASNEKLFF. The CDR3 DNA follows: TGCGCCAGCAGGCAAGAAACAGGGGGCGCATCTAATGAAAAACTGTTTTTT. The genes are TRBV10-2 and TRBJ1-4; 9 positions agree with TRBD1. Trimming removed 6 bases from V and 3 bases from J; junction bases left unmatched: 11. CDR3 length: 17 residues. CDR1 and CDR2 from the germline V gene are WSHSY and SAAADI.

This clone was recorded once. The chain combines TRBV7-9 with TRBJ2-7; 9 bases map to TRBD1. Losses at the gene ends were 2 bases for V and 5 bases for J; bases not matched to a gene: 7. Germline CDR1 reads SEHNR; CDR2 reads FQNEAQ (reference sequence). This CDR3 is built from 15 residues. DNA for the CDR3: TGTGCCAGCAGCTTATCCGGGACAGGGATTAACGAGCAGTACTTC. Its protein is CASSLSGTGINEQYF.

The gene calls are TRBV2 and TRBJ1-5; 7 bases fit TRBD1. CDR3 length equals 16 residues. Trimming cost V 7 bases and J 0 bases; bases outside gene matches: 9. In germline, CDR1 is SNHLY, CDR2 FYNNEI. The CDR3 loop is CASTWDSSFSNQPQHF. The CDR3 bases are TGTGCCAGCACCTGGGACAGCTCCTTTAGCAATCAGCCCCAGCATTTT.

In DNA, the CDR3 is TGTGCCAGCAGCTTGTTAGGTAGGGGCGGCTACACCTTC. Protein: CASSLLGRGGYTF. The chain combines TRBV5-6 with TRBJ1-2; tentatively, D is TRBD1 (5 bases). V was cut by 1 base and J by 8 bases, with 12 bases left in between. The CDR3 contains 13 residues. From germline, CDR1 is SGHDT and CDR2 YYEEEE.

The genes are TRBV24-1 and TRBJ2-5; 7 bases agree with TRBD1. Germline V gene lookup returns CDR1 KGHDR and CDR2 SFDVKD. J gave up 5 bases and V 1 base, and 6 bases lay outside the gene matches. The CDR3 spans 15 residues. The CDR3: CATSDLRGQGETQYF. The CDR3 DNA sequence: TGTGCCACCAGTGATTTAAGGGGGCAGGGGGAGACCCAGTACTTC.

In this sample, this clone turned up a few times. The J gene is TRBJ2-1, the V gene TRBV6-5, with TRBD2 matching 7 bases. After removal of 7 bases from V and 3 bases from J, the junction contained 6 bases not matched to a gene. Per germline, CDR1 MNHEY and CDR2 SVGAGI. The CDR3 runs to 14 residues. In nucleotides, the CDR3 is TGTGCCAGCACCACCCGGGGGGTCTACAATGAGCAGTTCTTC. This translates into CASTTRGVYNEQFF.

The J gene is TRBJ2-1, the V gene TRBV21-1; TRBD2 is the table's D call and was not checked against the DNA. TRBV21-1 counts as a pseudogene. The CDR3 contains 20 residues. The CDR3 region has the DNA TGTGCCAGCAGCAAATGGGGACAGGGGAGGTCACTAGCGGGAGTCGGTGAGCAGTTCTTC. Protein: CASSKWGQGRSLAGVGEQFF.

V and J are TRBV10-3 and TRBJ1-5; TRBD1 is a possible D gene (5 bases). The germline V gene encodes CDR1 ENHRY and CDR2 SYGVKD. V was trimmed by 10 bases and J by 4 bases, leaving 14 bases between them. The CDR3 spans 13 residues. CDR3 nucleotides: TGTGCCACTTCAGACAGTGAGAATCAGCCCCAGCATTTT. Translation gives CATSDSENQPQHF.

This sequence joins TRBV2 and TRBJ1-3; 7 bases align to TRBD1. The ends lost 1 base at V and 4 bases at J; junction bases unmatched: 4. The length of the CDR3 is 15 residues. Germline CDR1 and CDR2: SNHLY and FYNNEI. CDR3 DNA sequence: TGTGCCAGCAGTGAAGGACAGGGCGCAGGAAACACCATATATTTT. Translation gives CASSEGQGAGNTIYF.

This clone showed up just a few times. V is TRBV7-8 and J is TRBJ1-2, with 7 bases matching TRBD1. J lost 7 bases, V lost 5 bases, and 7 bases had no gene match. The V gene's germline CDR1 is SGHVS and CDR2 FQNEAQ. The CDR3 is made up of 13 amino acids. The CDR3 protein is CASSPDRAAGYTF. The CDR3, as DNA: TGTGCCAGCAGCCCCGACAGGGCGGCTGGCTACACCTTC.